This T cell receptor (beta chain) is from a study of blood T cell repertoires in COVID-19. The repertoire was sequenced with immunoSEQ multiplex PCR; TCRdb's copy has only in-frame clones and lacks some. The top ten hold 4.8% of the sample, which has fewer than 120,000 clones, approximately 90% seen once. The clonotype was recovered from a human donor in a cohort sampled during active COVID-19. The source material was peripheral blood.

The CDR3 reads CASTNRDRRGTGELFF. CDR3 coding DNA: TGTGCCAGCACCAACCGGGACAGACGAGGTACCGGGGAGCTGTTTTTT. The chain joins TRBV7-8 to TRBJ2-2; TRBD1 aligns across 7 bases. J gave up 5 bases and V 7 bases, and 13 bases lay outside the gene matches. Germline-derived CDR1 and CDR2 are SGHVS and FQNEAQ. The CDR3 length is 16 residues.